This entry describes one TCR beta chain. Its cognate antigen is unknown. Sequencing was performed with immunoSEQ multiplex PCR; in TCRdb, only in-frame clones are kept and a portion is missing. The sample consists of under 100,000 clones, around 93% of them appearing once. These data are taken from a study of graft-versus-host responses after intestinal transplantation. The overall study: In this cohort, recipients had multivisceral, liver-intestinal, or isolated intestinal transplants. All of the recipients had induction that used anti-thymocyte globulin, then tacrolimus and steroids for approximately 3 years.

The V gene's germline CDR1 is SGHAT and CDR2 FQNNGV. V was trimmed by 3 bases and J by 7 bases, leaving 13 bases between them. This CDR3 contains 14 residues. The receptor was isolated from a human donor who was the organ donor for an intestinal transplant. This rearrangement joins TRBV11-2 to TRBJ2-1; a weak D match, TRBD2 (6 bases). The starting material was unstimulated CD4+ T cells sorted from spleen or lymph node cells, obtained before transplant. CDR3 amino acids: CASSLGRGLNEQFF. The CDR3 DNA is TGTGCCAGCAGCTTGGGACGCGGACTAAATGAGCAGTTCTTC.